This is a list of T cell receptor beta chains from one sample in a study of response to subunit inactivated influenza vaccine. Via MiXCR, TCRdb re-called the RT-PCR reads, giving one row per CDR3 protein. The table records over 150,000 distinct CDR3 sequences, about an eighth of them present only once. Sequenced material: CD8+ T cells sorted from PBMCs, taken around 5 days after vaccination. The origin of the receptors is a man in his fifties who received an inactivated influenza vaccine. Both conserved end residues are part of each CDR3. A D gene is named only where the DNA matches it firmly. Clone size appears in some rows only: once, few, many, or a class for an expanded clone.

j_call clone_size v_call d_call cdr3_length cdr3_aa cdr3_nt
TRBJ2-2 few TRBV6-2/TRBV6-3 . 15 CASSYSEQLGRELFF TGTGCCAGCAGTTACTCGGAACAATTGGGCCGGGAGCTGTTTTTT
TRBJ2-3 . TRBV10-3 . 14 CAISEGDITDTQYF TGTGCCATCAGTGAGGGGGACATCACAGATACGCAGTATTTT
TRBJ2-7 . TRBV4-3 TRBD2 13 CASSQREGYEQYF TGCGCCAGCAGCCAGCGGGAGGGGTACGAGCAGTACTTC
TRBJ2-1 . TRBV12-3/TRBV12-4 . 14 CASRFTSTGVEQFF TGTGCCAGCAGATTTACTAGCACAGGGGTTGAGCAGTTCTTC
TRBJ2-6 . TRBV12-3/TRBV12-4 . 19 CARCSPSAPSISGANVLTF TGTGCCCGCTGTTCTCCCTCGGCCCCCTCCATTTCTGGGGCCAACGTCCTGACTTTC
TRBJ2-1 few TRBV7-3 TRBD2 15 CASSSRTSAHNEQFF TGTGCCAGCAGCTCTAGGACTAGCGCTCACAATGAGCAGTTCTTC
TRBJ2-3 many TRBV9 TRBD2 18 CASSANLGLAGDTDTQYF TGTGCCAGCAGCGCCAACCTCGGACTAGCGGGGGACACAGATACGCAGTATTTT
TRBJ1-5 . TRBV24-1 . 14 CATSKRTSNQPQHF TGTGCCACCAGTAAACGAACTAGCAATCAGCCCCAGCATTTT
TRBJ1-1 few TRBV4-3 . 18 CASSRALGTEVGGTEAFF TGCGCCAGCAGCCGCGCCCTAGGCACAGAAGTAGGTGGCACTGAAGCTTTCTTT
TRBJ2-3 . TRBV7-9 TRBD2 14 CASSIPGTRDTQYF TGTGCCAGCAGCATTCCCGGGACTAGGGATACGCAGTATTTT
TRBJ2-7 few TRBV30 TRBD2 13 CAWDGLAGGEQYF TGTGCCTGGGACGGACTAGCGGGAGGCGAGCAGTACTTC
TRBJ2-2 . TRBV10-3 TRBD2 20 CAISGSGTSGSASNTGELFF TGTGCCATCAGTGGATCCGGGACTAGCGGGAGCGCGTCGAACACCGGGGAGCTGTTTTTT
TRBJ2-1 . TRBV4-2 . 16 CASSQGSGSGYNEQFF TGTGCCAGCAGCCAGGGAAGCGGCAGTGGGTACAATGAGCAGTTCTTC
TRBJ2-7 few TRBV20-1 . 15 CSARDLATSSYEQYF TGCAGTGCTAGAGATCTGGCGACAAGCTCCTACGAGCAGTACTTC
TRBJ2-7 . TRBV7-9 TRBD1 12 CASSPTGSEQYF TGTGCCAGCAGCCCGACAGGGTCCGAGCAGTACTTC
TRBJ2-7 few TRBV20-1 . 12 CSASRATYEQYF TGCAGTGCTAGTAGGGCAACCTACGAGCAGTACTTC
TRBJ2-7 . TRBV3-1 . 15 CASSAPFGASYEQYF TGTGCCAGCAGCGCACCCTTTGGGGCCTCCTACGAGCAGTACTTC
TRBJ2-7 few TRBV9 . 15 CASSVSGDSSYEQYF TGTGCCAGCAGCGTATCGGGGGACAGCTCCTACGAGCAGTACTTC
TRBJ2-3 few TRBV4-2 TRBD2 14 CASSRLRGGDTQYF TGTGCCAGCAGCCGGTTGCGGGGGGGAGATACGCAGTATTTT
TRBJ1-1 . TRBV27 . 17 CASSFFPISRKNTEAFF TGTGCCAGCAGTTTTTTCCCAATCAGCAGGAAGAACACTGAAGCTTTCTTT
TRBJ2-2 . TRBV28 . 15 CASSLKQCGTGELFF TGTGCCAGCAGTTTAAAGCAGTGTGGCACCGGGGAGCTGTTTTTT
TRBJ1-1 . TRBV7-3 . 13 CASSLWGGTEAFF TGTGCCAGCAGCTTATGGGGGGGGACTGAAGCTTTCTTT
TRBJ1-1 few TRBV12-3/TRBV12-4 TRBD1 15 CASSLVAGGGTEAFF TGTGCCAGCAGTTTAGTCGCAGGGGGGGGCACTGAAGCTTTCTTT
TRBJ2-1 . TRBV9 . 14 CASSVHGAGNEQFF TGTGCCAGCAGCGTACACGGGGCGGGGAATGAGCAGTTCTTC
TRBJ2-7 . TRBV6-2/TRBV6-3 . 14 CASRLQTQGYEQYF TGTGCCAGCCGACTACAGACACAAGGGTACGAGCAGTACTTC
TRBJ1-3 many TRBV12-3/TRBV12-4 . 10 CASSFGTIYF TGTGCCAGCAGTTTCGGGACCATATATTTT
TRBJ1-1 many TRBV2 . 13 CASRAGGYTEAFF TGTGCCAGCAGGGCCGGAGGGTATACTGAAGCTTTCTTT
TRBJ2-5 . TRBV7-9 . 15 CASSPQLVREETQYF TGTGCCAGCAGCCCCCAGTTAGTGAGGGAAGAGACCCAGTACTTC
TRBJ2-7 . TRBV20-1 . 14 CSATLDRYPYEQYF TGCAGTGCTACACTAGACAGGTATCCCTACGAGCAGTACTTC
TRBJ2-3 . TRBV20-1 . 14 CSAPEGLSADTQYF TGCAGTGCCCCAGAGGGACTTTCCGCAGATACGCAGTATTTT
TRBJ2-3 . TRBV4-3 . 19 CASSQDGWGRTSSTDTQYF TGCGCCAGCAGCCAAGATGGCTGGGGACGGACTTCTAGCACAGATACGCAGTATTTT
TRBJ2-2 . TRBV30 . 12 CAWLVLTGELFF TGTGCCTGGCTAGTCTTGACCGGGGAGCTGTTTTTT
TRBJ2-3 . TRBV6-2/TRBV6-3 . 17 CASSYSRPGTNTDTQYF TGTGCCAGCAGTTACTCTCGTCCGGGTACGAACACAGATACGCAGTATTTT
TRBJ1-1 . TRBV7-9 . 16 CASSPAVNPLNTEAFF TGTGCCAGCAGCCCAGCGGTAAACCCTTTGAACACTGAAGCTTTCTTT
TRBJ2-1 few TRBV7-6 TRBD2 16 CASSFTLAGEFNEQFF TGTGCCAGCAGCTTCACACTAGCGGGAGAGTTCAATGAGCAGTTCTTC
TRBJ2-5 . TRBV5-5 . 15 CASSLNLRLQETQYF TGTGCCAGCAGCTTGAACCTACGCCTACAAGAGACCCAGTACTTC
TRBJ2-5 . TRBV24-1 TRBD1 14 CATSGDRGQETQYF TGTGCCACCAGCGGGGACAGGGGCCAAGAGACCCAGTACTTC
TRBJ2-7 . TRBV9 TRBD1 14 CASSVGTGLYEQYF TGTGCCAGCAGCGTGGGGACAGGGTTGTACGAGCAGTACTTC
TRBJ2-5 . TRBV6-5 . 19 CASSYSIPGEGPVGETQYF TGTGCCAGCAGTTACTCGATACCGGGCGAGGGGCCCGTTGGGGAGACCCAGTACTTC
TRBJ2-2 . TRBV3-1 TRBD1 16 CASSQGKGDRTGELFF TGTGCCAGCAGCCAAGGGAAAGGGGACAGGACCGGGGAGCTGTTTTTT